Reported below is one T cell receptor beta chain. This entry belongs to a study of cytomegalovirus exposure and HLA in healthy donors. The assay was immunoSEQ multiplex PCR, and TCRdb's table has in-frame clones only and misses some. The profile covers 250,000 to 300,000 clones, with 90% appearing a single time and roughly 0.38% taken by the ten largest. Germline V gene sequence: CDR1 MNHNY, CDR2 SVGAGI (reference sequence). This CDR3 region has 15 residues. The V and J ends lost 5 bases and 7 bases, in that order; junction bases with no gene match: 8. This clonotype was sampled from a woman between 18 and 29 years old in good health and CMV-seronegative. The chain joins TRBV6-6 to TRBJ1-6; 7 bases are a match to TRBD1. The sample consisted of PBMCs. The CDR3: CASSRQGPSNSPLHF. The DNA of the CDR3 is TGTGCCAGCAGTCGACAGGGCCCCTCAAATTCACCCCTCCACTTT.